Below, 2 T cell receptor beta chains from the same sample are listed, as sequenced in a study of blood T cell repertoires in COVID-19 (dated by TCRdb to 2018 to 2020). Library preparation employed the immunoSEQ multiplex PCR assay. The table was pulled from immuneACCESS by TCRdb, which kept in-frame rearrangements only. Such tables lose some clones; where checked, under half of the loss comes from unresolved V genes, and the rest has no known cause. This sample comprises 65,000 to 70,000 clones, approximately 75% of them detected only once. The ten largest clones add up to 5% to 7.5% of the sample. Sequenced: peripheral blood. The source of these receptors is an older woman with acute or convalescent COVID-19.

CDR3 DNA: TGTGCCAGCGGCCTGACAGGGGGATCAGAGACCCAGTACTTC. It specifies CASGLTGGSETQYF. The V and J genes are TRBV9 and TRBJ2-5, with 9 bases lining up with TRBD1. CDR3 length: 14 residues. V dropped 7 bases and J dropped 4; count of bases not matched to a gene: 8. CDR1 and CDR2 from the germline V gene are SGDLS and YYNGEE. The variable domain in full, completed from reference TRBV9 and TRBJ2-5, reads DSGVTQTPKHLITATGQRVTLRCSPRSGDLSVYWYQQSLDQGLQFLIQYYNGEERAKGNILERFSAQQFPDLHSELNLSSLELGDSALYFCASGLTGGSETQYFGPGTRLLVL.

The chain has TRBV6-5 and TRBJ2-5, with 7 bases identical to TRBD2. After removal of 5 bases from V and 6 bases from J, the junction contained 6 bases not matched to a gene. Germline CDR1 and CDR2: MNHEY and SVGAGI. The CDR3 length is 13 residues. The CDR3 region is CASSRLAVQTQYF. Written as DNA, the CDR3 is TGTGCCAGCAGTCGACTAGCTGTGCAGACCCAGTACTTC.